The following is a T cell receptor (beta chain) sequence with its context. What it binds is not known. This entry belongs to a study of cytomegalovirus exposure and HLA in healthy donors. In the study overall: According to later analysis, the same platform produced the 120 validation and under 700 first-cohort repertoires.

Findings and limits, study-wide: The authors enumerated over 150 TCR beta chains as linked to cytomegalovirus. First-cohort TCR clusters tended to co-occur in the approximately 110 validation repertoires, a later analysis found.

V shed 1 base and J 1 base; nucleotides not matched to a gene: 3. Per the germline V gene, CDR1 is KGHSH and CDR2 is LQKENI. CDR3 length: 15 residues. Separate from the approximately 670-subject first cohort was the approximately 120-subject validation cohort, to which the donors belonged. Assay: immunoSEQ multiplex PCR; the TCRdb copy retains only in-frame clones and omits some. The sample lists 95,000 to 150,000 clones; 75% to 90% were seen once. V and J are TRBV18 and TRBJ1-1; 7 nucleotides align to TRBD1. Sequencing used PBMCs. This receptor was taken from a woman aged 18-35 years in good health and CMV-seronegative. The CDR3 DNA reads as TGTGCCAGCTCACCACGGCAGGGGGGGAACACTGAAGCTTTCTTT. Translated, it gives CASSPRQGGNTEAFF.